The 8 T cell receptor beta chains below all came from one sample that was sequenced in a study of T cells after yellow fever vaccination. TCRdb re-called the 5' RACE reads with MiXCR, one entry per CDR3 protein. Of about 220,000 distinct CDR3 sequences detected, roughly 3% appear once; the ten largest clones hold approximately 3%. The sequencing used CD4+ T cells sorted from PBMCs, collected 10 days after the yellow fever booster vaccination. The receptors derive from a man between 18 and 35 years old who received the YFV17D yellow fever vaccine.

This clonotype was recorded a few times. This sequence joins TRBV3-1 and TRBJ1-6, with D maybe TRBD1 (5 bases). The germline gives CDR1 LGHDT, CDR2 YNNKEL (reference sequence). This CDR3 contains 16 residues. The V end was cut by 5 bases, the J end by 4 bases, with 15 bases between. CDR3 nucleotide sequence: TGTGCCAGCAGCAGTATACAAAGGGGTTATAATTCACCCCTCCACTTT. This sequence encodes CASSSIQRGYNSPLHF.

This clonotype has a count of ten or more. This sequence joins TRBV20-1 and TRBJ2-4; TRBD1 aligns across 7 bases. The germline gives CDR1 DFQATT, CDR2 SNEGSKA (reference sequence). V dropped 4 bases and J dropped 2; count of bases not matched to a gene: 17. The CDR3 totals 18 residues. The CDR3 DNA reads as TGCAGTGCTATAGGGACCCCTGGTAGGGGGCTAACCAAAAACATTCAGTACTTC. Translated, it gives CSAIGTPGRGLTKNIQYF.

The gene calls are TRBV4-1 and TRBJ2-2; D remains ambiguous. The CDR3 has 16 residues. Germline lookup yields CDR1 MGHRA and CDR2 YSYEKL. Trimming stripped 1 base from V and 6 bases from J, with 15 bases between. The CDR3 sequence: CASSQVVTLAAGELFF. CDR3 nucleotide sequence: TGCGCCAGCAGCCAAGTTGTCACTTTGGCGGCCGGGGAGCTGTTTTTT.

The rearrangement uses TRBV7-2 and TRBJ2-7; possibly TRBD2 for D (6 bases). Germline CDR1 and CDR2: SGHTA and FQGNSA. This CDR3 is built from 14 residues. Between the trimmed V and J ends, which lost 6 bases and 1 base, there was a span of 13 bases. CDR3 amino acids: CASRTPGGSYEQYF. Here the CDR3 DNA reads TGTGCCAGCAGGACCCCCGGGGGATCCTACGAGCAGTACTTC.

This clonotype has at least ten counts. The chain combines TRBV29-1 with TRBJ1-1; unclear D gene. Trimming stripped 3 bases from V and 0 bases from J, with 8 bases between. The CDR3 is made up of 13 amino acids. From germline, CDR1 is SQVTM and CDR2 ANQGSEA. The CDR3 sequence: CSVEVSMNTEAFF. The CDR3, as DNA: TGCAGCGTTGAGGTTTCCATGAACACTGAAGCTTTCTTT.

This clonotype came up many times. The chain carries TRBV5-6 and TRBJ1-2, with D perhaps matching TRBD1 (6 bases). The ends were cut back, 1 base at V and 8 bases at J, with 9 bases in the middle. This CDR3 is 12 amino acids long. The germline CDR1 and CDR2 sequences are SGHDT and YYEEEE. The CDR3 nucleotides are TGTGCCAGCAGCTTGAATGGGGGCGGCTACACCTTC. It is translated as CASSLNGGGYTF.

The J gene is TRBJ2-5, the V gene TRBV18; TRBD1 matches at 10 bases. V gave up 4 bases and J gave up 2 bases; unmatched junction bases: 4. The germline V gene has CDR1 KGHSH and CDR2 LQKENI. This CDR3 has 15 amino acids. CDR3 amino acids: CASSRDRGRQETQYF. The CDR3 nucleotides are TGTGCCAGCTCACGGGACAGGGGAAGGCAAGAGACCCAGTACTTC.

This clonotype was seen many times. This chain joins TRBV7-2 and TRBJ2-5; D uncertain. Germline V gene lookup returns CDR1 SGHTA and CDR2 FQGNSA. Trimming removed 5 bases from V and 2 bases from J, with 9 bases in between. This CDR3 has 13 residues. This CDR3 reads CASSPRRQETQYF. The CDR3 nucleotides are TGTGCCAGCAGCCCTAGACGACAAGAGACCCAGTACTTC. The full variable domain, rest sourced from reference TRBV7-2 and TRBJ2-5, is GAGVSQSPSNKVTEKGKDVELRCDPISGHTALYWYRQSLGQGLEFLIYFQGNSAPDKSGLPSDRFSAERTGGSVSTLTIQRTQQEDSAVYLCASSPRRQETQYFGPGTRLLVL.